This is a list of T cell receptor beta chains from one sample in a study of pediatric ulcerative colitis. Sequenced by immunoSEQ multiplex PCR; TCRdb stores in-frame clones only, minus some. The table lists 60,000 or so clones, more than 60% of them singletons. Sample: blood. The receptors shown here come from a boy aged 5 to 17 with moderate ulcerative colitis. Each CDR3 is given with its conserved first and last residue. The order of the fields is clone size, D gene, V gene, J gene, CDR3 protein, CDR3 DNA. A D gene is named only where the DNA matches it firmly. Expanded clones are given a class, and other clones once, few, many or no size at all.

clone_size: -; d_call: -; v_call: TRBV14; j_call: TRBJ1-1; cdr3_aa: CASSQVRAEAFF; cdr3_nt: TGTGCCAGCAGCCAGGTCCGGGCTGAAGCTTTCTTT
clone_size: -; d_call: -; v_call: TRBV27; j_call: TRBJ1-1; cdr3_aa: CASGIRTGNAFF; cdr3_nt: TGTGCCAGCGGTATCAGGACGGGAAACGCTTTCTTT
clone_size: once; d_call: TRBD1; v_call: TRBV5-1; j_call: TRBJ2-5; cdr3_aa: CASSGRQGARETQYF; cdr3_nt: TGCGCCAGCAGCGGACGACAGGGGGCGCGGGAGACCCAGTACTTC
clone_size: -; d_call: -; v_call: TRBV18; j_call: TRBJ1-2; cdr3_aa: CASSPQAGGLDYGYTF; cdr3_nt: TGTGCCAGCTCACCCCAAGCGGGAGGGCTGGACTATGGCTACACCTTC
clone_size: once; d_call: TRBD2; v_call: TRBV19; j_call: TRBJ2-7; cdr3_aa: CASSRSGPSGRVDLGEQYF; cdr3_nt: TGTGCCAGTAGTCGAAGTGGGCCTAGCGGGAGGGTCGACCTTGGGGAGCAGTACTTC
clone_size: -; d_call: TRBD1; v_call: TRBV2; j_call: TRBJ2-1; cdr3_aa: CASRGTGDNEQFF; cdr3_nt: TGTGCCAGCAGGGGGACAGGCGACAATGAGCAGTTCTTC
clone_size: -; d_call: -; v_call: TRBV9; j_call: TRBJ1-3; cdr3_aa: CATLRGGNTIYF; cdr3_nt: TGTGCCACTCTCCGGGGAGGAAACACCATATATTTT
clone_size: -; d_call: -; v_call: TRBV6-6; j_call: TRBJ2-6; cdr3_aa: CASSYEGAGANVLTF; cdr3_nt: TGTGCCAGCAGTTACGAGGGGGCTGGGGCCAACGTCCTGACTTTC
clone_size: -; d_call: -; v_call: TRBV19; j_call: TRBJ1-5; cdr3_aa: CASCSGYNQPQHF; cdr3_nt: TGTGCCAGTTGTTCAGGGTACAATCAGCCCCAGCATTTT
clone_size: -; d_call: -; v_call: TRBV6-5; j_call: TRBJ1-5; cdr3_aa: CASSPDRNQPQHF; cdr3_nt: TGTGCCAGCAGCCCCGACCGCAATCAGCCCCAGCATTTT
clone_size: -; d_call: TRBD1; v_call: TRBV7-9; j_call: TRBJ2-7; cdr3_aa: CASSGAGTGNYEQYF; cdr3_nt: TGTGCCAGCAGCGGAGCCGGGACAGGGAACTACGAGCAGTACTTC
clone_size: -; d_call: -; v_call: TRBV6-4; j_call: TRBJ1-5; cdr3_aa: CASSDSSNQPQHF; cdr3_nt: TGTGCCAGCAGTGACTCTAGCAATCAGCCCCAGCATTTT
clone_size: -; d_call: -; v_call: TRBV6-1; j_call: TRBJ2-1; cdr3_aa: CASSEARRTRGGNEQFF; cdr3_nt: TGTGCCAGCAGTGAAGCTCGAAGGACTAGGGGGGGGAATGAGCAGTTCTTC
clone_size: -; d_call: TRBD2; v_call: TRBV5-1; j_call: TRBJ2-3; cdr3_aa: CASSWGLAAETDTQYF; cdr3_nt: TGCGCCAGCAGCTGGGGACTAGCGGCGGAGACGGATACGCAGTATTTT
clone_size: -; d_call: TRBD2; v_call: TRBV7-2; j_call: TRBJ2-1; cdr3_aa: CASSLYGLAGLRNEQFF; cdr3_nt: TGTGCCAGCAGCTTATACGGACTAGCGGGATTGAGGAATGAGCAGTTCTTC
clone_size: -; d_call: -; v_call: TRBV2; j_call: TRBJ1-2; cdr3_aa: CASSVQANYGYTF; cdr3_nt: TGTGCCAGCAGTGTTCAAGCTAACTATGGCTACACCTTC
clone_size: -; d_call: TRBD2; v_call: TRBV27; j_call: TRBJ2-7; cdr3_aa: CASSLYGGGQPPWEQYF; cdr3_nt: TGTGCCAGCAGCCTCTATGGCGGGGGGCAACCCCCATGGGAGCAGTACTTC
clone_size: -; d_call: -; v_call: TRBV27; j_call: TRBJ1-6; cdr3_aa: CASSMYNSPLHF; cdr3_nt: TGTGCCAGCAGCATGTATAATTCACCCCTCCACTTT
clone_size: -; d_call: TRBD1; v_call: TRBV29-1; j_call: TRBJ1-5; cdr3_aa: CSVWDRDTQPQHF; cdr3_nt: TGCAGCGTTTGGGACAGGGATACTCAGCCCCAGCATTTT
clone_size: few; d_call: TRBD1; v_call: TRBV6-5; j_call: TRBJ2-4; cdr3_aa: CASSPSDRATNIQYF; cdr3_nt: TGTGCCAGCAGTCCCTCGGACAGGGCGACAAACATTCAGTACTTC
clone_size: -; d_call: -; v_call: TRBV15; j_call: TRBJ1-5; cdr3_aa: CATSRDISNQPQHF; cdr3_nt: TGTGCCACCAGCAGAGATATTAGCAATCAGCCCCAGCATTTT
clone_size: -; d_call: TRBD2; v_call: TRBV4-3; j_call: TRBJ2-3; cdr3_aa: CASSQVSDILADKYTDTQYF; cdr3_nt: TGCGCCAGCAGCCAAGTATCAGACATTCTAGCGGACAAATACACAGATACGCAGTATTTT
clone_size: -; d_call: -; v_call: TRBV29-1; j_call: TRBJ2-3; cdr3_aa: CSVEDLQGGVPTDTQYF; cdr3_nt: TGCAGCGTTGAAGATCTTCAAGGGGGGGTACCCACAGATACGCAGTATTTT
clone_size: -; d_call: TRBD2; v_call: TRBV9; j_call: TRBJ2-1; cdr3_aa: CASSGPSGRALEQFF; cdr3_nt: TGTGCCAGCAGCGGGCCTAGCGGGAGGGCCCTTGAGCAGTTCTTC
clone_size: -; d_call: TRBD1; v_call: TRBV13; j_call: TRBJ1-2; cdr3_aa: CASSSQGYGYTF; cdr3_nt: TGTGCCAGCAGCTCACAGGGGTATGGCTACACCTTC
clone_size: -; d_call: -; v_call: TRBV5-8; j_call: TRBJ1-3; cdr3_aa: CASSLGTAGFSGNTIYF; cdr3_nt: TGTGCCAGCAGTTTAGGGACGGCAGGCTTCTCTGGAAACACCATATATTTT
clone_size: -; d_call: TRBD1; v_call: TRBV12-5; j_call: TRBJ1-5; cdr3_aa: CASVSDRENQPQHF; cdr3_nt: TGTGCTAGTGTCTCGGACAGGGAAAATCAGCCCCAGCATTTT
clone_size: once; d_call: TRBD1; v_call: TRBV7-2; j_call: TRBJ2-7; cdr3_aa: CASSPGDRPTYEQYF; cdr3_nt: TGTGCCAGCAGCCCTGGGGACAGACCAACCTACGAGCAGTACTTC
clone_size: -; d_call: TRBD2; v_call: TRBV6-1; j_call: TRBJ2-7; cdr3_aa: CASSETSAGVGAGYEQYF; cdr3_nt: TGTGCCAGCAGTGAGACTTCAGCGGGAGTTGGAGCGGGTTACGAGCAGTACTTC
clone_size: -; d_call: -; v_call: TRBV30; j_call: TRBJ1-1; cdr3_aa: CAWSIGWAEAFF; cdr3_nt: TGTGCCTGGAGTATAGGGTGGGCTGAAGCTTTCTTT
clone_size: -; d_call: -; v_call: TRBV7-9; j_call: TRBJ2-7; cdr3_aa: CASTLGGQSEQYF; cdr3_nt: TGTGCCAGCACCTTAGGGGGGCAGAGCGAGCAGTACTTC
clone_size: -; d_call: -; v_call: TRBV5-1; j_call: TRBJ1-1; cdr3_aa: CASSFGGLNTEAFF; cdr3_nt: TGCGCCAGCAGCTTCGGGGGATTGAACACTGAAGCTTTCTTT
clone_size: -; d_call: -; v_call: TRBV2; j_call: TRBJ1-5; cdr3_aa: CASSDNLSNQPQHF; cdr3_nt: TGTGCCAGCAGTGATAATCTTAGCAATCAGCCCCAGCATTTT
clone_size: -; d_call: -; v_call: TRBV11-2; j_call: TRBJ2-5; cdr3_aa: CASRRLGEETQYF; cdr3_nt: TGTGCCAGCAGACGACTAGGGGAAGAGACCCAGTACTTC
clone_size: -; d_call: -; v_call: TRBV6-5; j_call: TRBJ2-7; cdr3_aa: CASSYSSAQGYEQYF; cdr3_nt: TGTGCCAGCAGTTACTCGAGCGCACAGGGCTACGAGCAGTACTTC
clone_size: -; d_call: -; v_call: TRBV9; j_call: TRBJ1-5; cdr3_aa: CASSVDADQPQHF; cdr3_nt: TGTGCCAGCAGCGTAGATGCGGATCAGCCCCAGCATTTT
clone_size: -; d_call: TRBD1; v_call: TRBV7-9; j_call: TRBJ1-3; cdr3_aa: CASSGAGQGSGNTIYF; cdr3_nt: TGTGCCAGCAGCGGGGCGGGACAGGGCTCTGGAAACACCATATATTTT
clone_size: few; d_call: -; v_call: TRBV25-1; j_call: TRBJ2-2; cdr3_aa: CASSEIGRNTGELFF; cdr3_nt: TGTGCCAGCAGTGAAATCGGCAGGAACACCGGGGAGCTGTTTTTT
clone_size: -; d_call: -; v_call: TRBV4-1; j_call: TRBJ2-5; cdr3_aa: CASSQGGQETQYF; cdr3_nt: TGCGCCAGCAGCCAAGGCGGACAAGAGACCCAGTACTTC
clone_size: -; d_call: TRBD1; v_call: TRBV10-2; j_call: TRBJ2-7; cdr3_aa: CASSSGQGAREQYF; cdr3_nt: TGCGCCAGCAGTTCAGGACAGGGGGCGAGAGAGCAGTACTTC
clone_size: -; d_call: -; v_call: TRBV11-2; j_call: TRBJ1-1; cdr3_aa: CASSLEPATEAFF; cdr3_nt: TGTGCCAGCAGCTTAGAACCTGCCACTGAAGCTTTCTTT
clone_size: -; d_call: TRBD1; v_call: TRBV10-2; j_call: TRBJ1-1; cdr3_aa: CASSESAGTGLNTEAFF; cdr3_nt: TGCGCCAGCAGTGAGTCGGCCGGGACAGGGCTGAACACTGAAGCTTTCTTT
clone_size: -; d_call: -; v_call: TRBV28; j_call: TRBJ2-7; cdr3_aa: CASSLLPGSPYEQYF; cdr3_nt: TGTGCCAGCAGCTTACTCCCCGGATCGCCCTACGAGCAGTACTTC
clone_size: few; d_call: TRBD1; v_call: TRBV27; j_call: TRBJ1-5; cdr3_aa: CASSPWTGGGNQPQHF; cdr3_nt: TGTGCCAGCAGTCCTTGGACAGGGGGGGGCAATCAGCCCCAGCATTTT
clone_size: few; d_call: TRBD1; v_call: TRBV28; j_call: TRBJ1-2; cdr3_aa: CASTIDSGTGDGYTF; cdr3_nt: TGTGCCAGCACCATTGATTCCGGGACAGGGGACGGCTACACCTTC